This T cell receptor beta chain was documented in a study of immune evolution from preneoplasia to lung adenocarcinoma. Sequencing used immunoSEQ multiplex PCR; TCRdb keeps in-frame clones, though not all of them. The table shows thousands of clones, with over 75% occurring only once. This CDR3 is built from 15 residues. The germline CDR1 and CDR2 sequences are MRHNA and SNTAGT. After removal of 6 bases from V and 8 bases from J, the junction contained 10 bases not matched to a gene. This rearrangement joins TRBV6-4 to TRBJ1-2; 12 bases are shared with TRBD1. The sequencing input was FFPE minimally invasive lung adenocarcinoma tissue. The clonotype was recovered from an older donor with lung adenocarcinoma. DNA for the CDR3: TGTGCCAGCAGCGCCGGGACAGGGGGCGCTGAGGGCTACACCTTC. It is translated as CASSAGTGGAEGYTF.